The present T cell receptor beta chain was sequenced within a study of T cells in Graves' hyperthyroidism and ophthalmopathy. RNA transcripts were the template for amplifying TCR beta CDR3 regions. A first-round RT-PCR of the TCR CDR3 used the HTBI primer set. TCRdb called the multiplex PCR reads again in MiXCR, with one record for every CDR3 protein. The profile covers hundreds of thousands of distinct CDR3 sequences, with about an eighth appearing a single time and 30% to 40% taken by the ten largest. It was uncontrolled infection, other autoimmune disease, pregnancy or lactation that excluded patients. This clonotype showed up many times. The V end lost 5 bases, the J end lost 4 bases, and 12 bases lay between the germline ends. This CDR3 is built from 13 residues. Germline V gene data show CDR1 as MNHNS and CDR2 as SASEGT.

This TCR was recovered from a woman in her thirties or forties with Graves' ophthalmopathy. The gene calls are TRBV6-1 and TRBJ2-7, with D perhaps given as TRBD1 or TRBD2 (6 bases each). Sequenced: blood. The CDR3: CASSSGARYEQYF. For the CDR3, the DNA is TGTGCCAGCAGTTCGGGGGCCCGGTACGAGCAGTACTTC.